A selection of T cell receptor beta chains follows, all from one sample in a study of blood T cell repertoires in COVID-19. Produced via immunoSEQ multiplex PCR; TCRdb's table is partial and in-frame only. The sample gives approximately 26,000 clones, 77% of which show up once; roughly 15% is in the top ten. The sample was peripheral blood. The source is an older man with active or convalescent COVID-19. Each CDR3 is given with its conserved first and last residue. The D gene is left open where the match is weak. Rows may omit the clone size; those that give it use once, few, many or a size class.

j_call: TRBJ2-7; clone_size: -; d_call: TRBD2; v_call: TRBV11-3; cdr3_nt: TGTGCCAGCAGCTTAGTATTAGGTCTAGCGGGAGAAAAGGGCTACGAGCAGTACTTC; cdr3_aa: CASSLVLGLAGEKGYEQYF
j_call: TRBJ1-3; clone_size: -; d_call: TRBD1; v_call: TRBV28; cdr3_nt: TGTGCCAGCAGTTTGACAGGGTTGGCTGGAAACACCATATATTTT; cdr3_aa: CASSLTGLAGNTIYF
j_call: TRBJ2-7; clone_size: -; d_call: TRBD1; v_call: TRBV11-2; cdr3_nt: TGTGCCAGCAGCTTAGACGACAGGGCAGACTACGAGCAGTACTTC; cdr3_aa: CASSLDDRADYEQYF
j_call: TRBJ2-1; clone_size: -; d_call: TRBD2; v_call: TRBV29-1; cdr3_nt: TGCAGCGTTGAAGAGCGGACTAGCGGGGGGGCCGGGCAGTTCTTC; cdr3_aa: CSVEERTSGGAGQFF
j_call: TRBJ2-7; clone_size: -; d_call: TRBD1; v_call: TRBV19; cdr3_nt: TGTGCCAGTAGTCTGTCCGGGACAGGGGGCTCCTACGAGCAGTACTTC; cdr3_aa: CASSLSGTGGSYEQYF
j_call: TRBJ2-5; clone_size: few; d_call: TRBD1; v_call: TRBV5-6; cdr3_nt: TGTGCCAGCAGCTTGGACAGGGGTGGTGCGACCCAGTACTTC; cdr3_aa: CASSLDRGGATQYF
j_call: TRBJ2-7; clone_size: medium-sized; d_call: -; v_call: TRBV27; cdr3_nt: TGTGCCAGCAGTTCCACGTCCGCGGGGGAGCAGTACTTC; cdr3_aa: CASSSTSAGEQYF
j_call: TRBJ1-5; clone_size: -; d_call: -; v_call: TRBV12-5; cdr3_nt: TGTGCTAGTGGTTTGGAGGGAGGGCAGGGGAATCAGCCCCAGCATTTT; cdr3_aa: CASGLEGGQGNQPQHF
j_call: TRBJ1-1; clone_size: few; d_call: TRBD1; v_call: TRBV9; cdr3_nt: TGTGCCAGCAGCGTAGAAGACAGGGGGAACACTGAAGCTTTCTTT; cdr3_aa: CASSVEDRGNTEAFF
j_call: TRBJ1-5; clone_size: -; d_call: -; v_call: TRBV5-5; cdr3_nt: TGTGCCAGCAGCTTGGAAGGAGGGACGTATAGCAATCAGCCCCAGCATTTT; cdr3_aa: CASSLEGGTYSNQPQHF
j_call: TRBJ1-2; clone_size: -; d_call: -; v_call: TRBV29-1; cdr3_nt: TGCAGCGTTGAAGAGTTTTCACAGGGTGACTATGGCTACACCTTC; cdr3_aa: CSVEEFSQGDYGYTF
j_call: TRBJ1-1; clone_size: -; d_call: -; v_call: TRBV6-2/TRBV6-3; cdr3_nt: TGTGCCAGCAGTAAGGACAGGAACACTGAAGCTTTCTTT; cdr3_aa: CASSKDRNTEAFF
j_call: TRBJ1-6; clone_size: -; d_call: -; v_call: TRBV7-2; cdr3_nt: TGTGCCAGCAGTTCCCAGACAGGTCCCTACTCTGAAATCCACTTT; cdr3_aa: CASSSQTGPYSEIHF
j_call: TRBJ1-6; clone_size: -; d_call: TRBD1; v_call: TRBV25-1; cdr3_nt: TGTGCCAGCAGCCCTCGGACAGGACGGGCATCTCCCCTCCACTTT; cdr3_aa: CASSPRTGRASPLHF
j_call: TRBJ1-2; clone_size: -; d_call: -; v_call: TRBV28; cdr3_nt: TGTGCCAGCAGTTTATTCTACCCACGGCAGGGCTATTATGGCTACACCTTC; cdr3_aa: CASSLFYPRQGYYGYTF
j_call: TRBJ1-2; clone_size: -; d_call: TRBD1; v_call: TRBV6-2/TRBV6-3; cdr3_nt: TGTGCCAGCAGCAATCCGGGACAGGGGGCGTCTGGCTACACCTTC; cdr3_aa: CASSNPGQGASGYTF
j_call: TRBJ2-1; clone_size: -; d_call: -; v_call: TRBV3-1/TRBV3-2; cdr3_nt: TGTGCCAGCAGCCAAGAAGCGGCCGGTTTTTATGAGCAGTTCTTC; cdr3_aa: CASSQEAAGFYEQFF
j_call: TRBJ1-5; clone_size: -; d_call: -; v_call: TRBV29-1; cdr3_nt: TGCAGCGTTGGGGACTTTTTAGGTCAGCCCCAGCATTTT; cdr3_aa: CSVGDFLGQPQHF
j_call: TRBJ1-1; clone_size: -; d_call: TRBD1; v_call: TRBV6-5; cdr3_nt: TGTGCCAGCAGTTACTCCCGGACAGGGGGCACTGAAGCTTTCTTT; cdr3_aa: CASSYSRTGGTEAFF
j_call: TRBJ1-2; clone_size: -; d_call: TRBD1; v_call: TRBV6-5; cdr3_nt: TGTGCCAGCAGTCGACAGGGTTCCCGTGGCTACACCTTC; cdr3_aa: CASSRQGSRGYTF
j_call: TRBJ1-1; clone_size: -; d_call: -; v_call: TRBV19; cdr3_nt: TGTGCCAGTAGTATAGATCGAGGGCCGAACACTGAAGCTTTCTTT; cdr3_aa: CASSIDRGPNTEAFF
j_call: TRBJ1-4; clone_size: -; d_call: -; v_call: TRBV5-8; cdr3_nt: TGTGCCAGCAGCTTGTTTAGTTCTGAAAAACTGTTTTTT; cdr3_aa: CASSLFSSEKLFF
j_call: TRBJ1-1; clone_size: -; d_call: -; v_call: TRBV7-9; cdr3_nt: TGTGCCAGCAGCACGCTCCTAAGGGGCACTGAAGCTTTCTTT; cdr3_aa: CASSTLLRGTEAFF
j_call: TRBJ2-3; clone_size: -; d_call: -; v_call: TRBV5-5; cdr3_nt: TGTGCCAGCAGCGAACAGGGGGGGGATACGCAGTATTTT; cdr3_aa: CASSEQGGDTQYF
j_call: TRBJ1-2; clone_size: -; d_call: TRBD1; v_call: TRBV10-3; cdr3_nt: TGTGCCATCAGTGATCTCCGGGACAGGGGAAACTATGGCTACACCTTC; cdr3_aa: CAISDLRDRGNYGYTF
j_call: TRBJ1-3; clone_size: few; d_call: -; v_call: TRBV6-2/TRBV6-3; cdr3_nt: TGTGCCAGCAGTTCGTCGGTTCTCGGCGGCCCGACTGGAAACACCATATATTTT; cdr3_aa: CASSSSVLGGPTGNTIYF
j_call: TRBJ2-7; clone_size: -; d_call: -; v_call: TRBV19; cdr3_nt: TGTGCCAGTAGTACTGATCTTCGGGGTCGGCAGTACTTC; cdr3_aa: CASSTDLRGRQYF
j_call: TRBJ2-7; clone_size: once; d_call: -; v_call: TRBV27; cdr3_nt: TGTGCCAGCAGCCCAAGGGGGGGGCAGCACGAGCAGTACTTC; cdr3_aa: CASSPRGGQHEQYF
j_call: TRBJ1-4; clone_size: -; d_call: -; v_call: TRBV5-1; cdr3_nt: TGCGCCAGCAGCCCGGGGGATGAAAAACTGTTTTTT; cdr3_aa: CASSPGDEKLFF
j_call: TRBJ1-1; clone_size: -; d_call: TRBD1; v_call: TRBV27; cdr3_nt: TGTGCCAGCAGTTTAATGACAGGGAATTCGGTCACTGAAGCTTTCTTT; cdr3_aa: CASSLMTGNSVTEAFF
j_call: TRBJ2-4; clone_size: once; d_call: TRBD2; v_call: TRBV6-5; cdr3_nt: TGTGCCAGCCGGGGGGGGCGAGGGGCCAAAAACATTCAGTACTTC; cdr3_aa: CASRGGRGAKNIQYF
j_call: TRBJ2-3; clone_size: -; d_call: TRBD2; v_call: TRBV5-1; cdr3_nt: TGCGCCAGCAGCTTGGCTCCGGGACTAGCGGGATTGGATACGCAGTATTTT; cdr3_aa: CASSLAPGLAGLDTQYF
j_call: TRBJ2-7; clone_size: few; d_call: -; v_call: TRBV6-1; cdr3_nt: TGTGCCAGCAGTGAAATACAGGGGGGGTCCTACGAGCAGTACTTC; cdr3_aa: CASSEIQGGSYEQYF
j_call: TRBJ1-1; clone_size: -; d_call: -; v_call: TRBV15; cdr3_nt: TGTGCCACCAGCAGAGATTTACAGGGTGGTACTGAAGCTTTCTTT; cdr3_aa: CATSRDLQGGTEAFF
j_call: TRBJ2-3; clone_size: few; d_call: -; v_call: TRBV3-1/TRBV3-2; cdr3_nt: TGTGCCAGCAGCCAAGTAGAGGGTAGGGGGACAGATACGCAGTATTTT; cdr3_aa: CASSQVEGRGTDTQYF
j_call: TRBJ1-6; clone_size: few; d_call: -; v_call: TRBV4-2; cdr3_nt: TGTGCCAGCAGCCGTCAAGACCAACCCGACTCGAATTCACCCCTCCACTTT; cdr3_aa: CASSRQDQPDSNSPLHF
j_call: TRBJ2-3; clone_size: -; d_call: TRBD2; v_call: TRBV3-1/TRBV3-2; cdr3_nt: TGTGCCAGCAGCCAACGGGGGGGCTGCACAGATACGCAGTATTTT; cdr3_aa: CASSQRGGCTDTQYF
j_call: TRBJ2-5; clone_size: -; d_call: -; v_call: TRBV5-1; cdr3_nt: TGCGCCAGCAGCTCACAAGAGACCCAGTACTTC; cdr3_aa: CASSSQETQYF
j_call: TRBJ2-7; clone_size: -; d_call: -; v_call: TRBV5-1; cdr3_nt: TGCGCCAGCAGCTGGGAGGGGGTTCGTAACGAGCAGTACTTC; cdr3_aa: CASSWEGVRNEQYF
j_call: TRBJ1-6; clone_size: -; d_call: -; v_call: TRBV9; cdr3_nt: TGTGCCAGCAGCCCCAGTGATTCACCCCTCCACTTT; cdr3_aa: CASSPSDSPLHF
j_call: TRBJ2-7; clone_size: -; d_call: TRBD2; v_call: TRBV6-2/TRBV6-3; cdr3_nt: TGTGCCAGCAGCCGGACTAGCGGGAGGTGGTACGAGCAGTACTTC; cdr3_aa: CASSRTSGRWYEQYF
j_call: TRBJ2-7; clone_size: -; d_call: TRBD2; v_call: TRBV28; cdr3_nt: TGTGCCAGCAGGTTAACTAGCGGGAGGGCCTACGAGCAGTACTTC; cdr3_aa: CASRLTSGRAYEQYF
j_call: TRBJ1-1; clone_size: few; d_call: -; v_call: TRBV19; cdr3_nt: TGTGCCAGTACCCCTCGTTTTCTGAACACTGAAGCTTTCTTT; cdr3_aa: CASTPRFLNTEAFF
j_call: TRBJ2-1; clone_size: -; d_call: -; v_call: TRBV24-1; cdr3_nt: TGTGCCACCAGTGATCAGTCCGGGGGGCGGGTTGAGCAGTTCTTC; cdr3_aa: CATSDQSGGRVEQFF
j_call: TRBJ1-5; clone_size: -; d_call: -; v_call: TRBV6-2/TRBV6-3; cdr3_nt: TGTGCCAGCAGTTACTCGGAACGGGTTTGGAGCAATCAGCCCCAGCATTTT; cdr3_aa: CASSYSERVWSNQPQHF
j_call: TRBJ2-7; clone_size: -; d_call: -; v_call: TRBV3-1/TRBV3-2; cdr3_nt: TGTGCCAGCAGCCAAGATCGTGCAAATTACTGGGAGCAGTACTTC; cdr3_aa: CASSQDRANYWEQYF
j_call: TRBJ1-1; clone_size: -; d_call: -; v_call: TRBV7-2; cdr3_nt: TGTGCCAGCAGCCTAAACCTGGTAGGGGCCACTGAAGCTTTCTTT; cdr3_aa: CASSLNLVGATEAFF